This T cell receptor beta chain was retrieved from a study of T cell responses to AZD1222 COVID-19 vaccine (dated by TCRdb to about 2021). Background for the entire study: A total of 233 trial participants underwent TCR sequencing, of whom approximately 200 had received two doses of AZD1222 and 26 had received two doses of the MenACWY control vaccine. Trial participants were enrolled into age subgroups of 18-55, 56-69 and 70-plus years, which contained about 160, 30 and 59 TCR-sequenced participants, respectively.

The full study reports these points: After two AZD1222 doses, spike-specific TCR breadth and depth were significantly higher than at day 0 and than in MenACWY recipients. The 56-69-year group was small, and its depth increase did not reach significance, likely because of low power. Because no samples from the day 14 peak response were available, repertoires could be characterized only after the peak T cell response. Nearly half of unique spike-specific TCRs reportedly recognized epitopes outside regions mutated in the B.1.351 and B.1.1.7 variants. Only five or six AZD1222 recipients were SARS-CoV-2 seropositive at baseline, limiting conclusions about previously exposed vaccinees. Participants were mostly white British, with more females than males. The authors suggested clonal diversity may have been underestimated. Vaccine-associated CD4 TCRs spanned the whole spike protein, with dominant responses in regions 160-218 and 743-854.

The germline ends are 11 bases apart after V is trimmed by 3 bases and J by 2 bases. As encoded in the germline V gene (reference sequence), CDR1 is MNHEY while CDR2 is SMNVEV. The CDR3 contains 14 residues, cysteine and phenylalanine counted. Left in the record is the CDR3 DNA by itself, 42 bases read in frame from the first base. The time point tag for this specimen amounts to: sample from adult after SARS-CoV-2 infection, after symptom onset. A couple of convalescent COVID-19 patients, sampled after symptom onset from adults with prior SARS-CoV-2 infection, were also TCR-sequenced for comparison. Worth noting for this clone: Its recognized antigen is unknown. Nothing much larger sits one base from this clone, and base qualities are not available.

The CDR3 regions of human TCRbeta chains were analyzed by immunosequencing. From the authors' description of their analysis: TCRs in the repertoires were matched against a reference library of SARS-CoV-2-specific TCRs that had been generated with the MIRA antigen-specificity platform. Breadth was defined as the fraction of unique TCRs that were SARS-CoV-2-associated. Depth was defined as the fraction of total T cells that were SARS-CoV-2-associated. Using the MIRA data, each spike-specific TCR was mapped to the spike region that the TCR reacts to and placed in a CD4 or CD8 class. Log10-transformed breadth and depth values were compared by one-way ANOVA with Sidak's multiple comparisons tests. TCRdb's version of the immuneACCESS table is confined to in-frame rearrangements and falls short of the full clone set. An unresolved V gene accounts for under half of the shortfall where checked; the remainder is of unknown origin. The V and J calls and the clone size are those of that table, but D and trimming were determined from the DNA. The table for this sample lists just over 150,000 clones; less than 90% of them were counted only once. The biggest ten clones account for 5.5% to 8.5% of the sample.

The chain couples TRBV27 to TRBJ2-7, with an unclear D gene assignment. Sequences were derived from peripheral blood, sampled after recovery from COVID-19. The receptor was isolated from an adult who had recovered from COVID-19. The sequenced DNA is TGTGCCAGCAGTTTCGGACGGACCACCTACGAGCAGTACTTC. This is translated as CASSFGRTTYEQYF.